These 29 T cell receptor beta chains were sequenced from one sample in a study of cytomegalovirus exposure and HLA in healthy donors. Sequencing was performed with immunoSEQ multiplex PCR; in TCRdb, only in-frame clones are kept and a portion is missing. Of 95,000 to 150,000 clones listed, around 90% are singletons. The sample consisted of PBMCs. These receptors originate from a woman aged 18-29 years in good health and CMV-seronegative.

This clone came up a few times. The V gene is TRBV2, the J gene TRBJ2-7, with D perhaps TRBD2 (6 bases). Germline loops: CDR1 SNHLY, CDR2 FYNNEI. V lost 2 bases to trimming and J lost 7 bases, with 15 bases between them. The CDR3 has 14 residues. The CDR3 bases are TGTGCCAGCAGTGAAAGGCGCTCCGGAGGGGAGCAGTACTTC. Translation gives CASSERRSGGEQYF.

V usage is TRBV14 and J usage is TRBJ2-3; perhaps TRBD1 as D (6 bases). Germline V lookup: CDR1 SGHDN, CDR2 FVKESK. The CDR3 has 16 residues. Trimming took 2 bases from V and 3 from J, leaving 15 bases between them. The CDR3 is CASSQSRGGLTDTQYF. The CDR3 bases are TGTGCCAGCAGCCAATCGAGAGGGGGATTAACAGATACGCAGTATTTT.

The V gene is TRBV18, the J gene TRBJ2-7, with 7 bases lining up with TRBD2. V was pared by 3 bases and J by 1 base, with 3 bases of the junction left unmatched. Germline V gene sequence: CDR1 KGHSH, CDR2 LQKENI. CDR3 length: 14 amino acids. The CDR3 DNA reads TGTGCCAGCTCACCTGCTAGCGGTTCCTACGAGCAGTACTTC. Protein product: CASSPASGSYEQYF.

This clone is a singleton in its sample. Here the CDR3 reads CASLSRGTAGGYNEQFF. The CDR3 nucleotides are TGTGCCAGCTTGAGCAGGGGGACAGCGGGAGGCTACAATGAGCAGTTCTTC. The rearrangement links TRBV27 to TRBJ2-1; 9 nucleotides match TRBD2. The CDR3 contains 17 residues. Germline V CDR1 and CDR2: MNHEY, SMNVEV (reference sequence). Germline trimming cut 8 bases from V and 3 bases from J; bases unmatched to any gene: 14.

The chain employs TRBV28 and TRBJ2-7; the D gene is possibly TRBD1 (6 bases). The CDR3 contains 13 residues. V gave up 2 bases and J gave up 5 bases, with 10 bases separating them. Germline V CDR1 and CDR2: MDHEN, SYDVKM. The CDR3 here is CASSLQGIHEQYF. The CDR3 DNA sequence: TGTGCCAGCAGTTTACAGGGGATCCACGAGCAGTACTTC.

The gene calls are TRBV9 and TRBJ1-2, with a possible D match to TRBD1 (6 bases). V lost 3 bases to trimming and J lost 4 bases, with 16 bases between them. The CDR3 covers 15 residues. Germline V gene sequence: CDR1 SGDLS, CDR2 YYNGEE. CDR3 region: CASSGRSQGSYGYTF. CDR3 DNA: TGTGCCAGCAGCGGACGCTCACAGGGAAGCTATGGCTACACCTTC.

This clone showed up just a few times. The chain employs TRBV7-6 and TRBJ2-7; 9 nucleotides line up with TRBD2. From germline, CDR1 is SGHVS and CDR2 FNYEAQ. The CDR3 extends over 13 amino acids. J lost 7 bases, V lost 7 bases, and 8 bases had no gene match. The CDR3 is CASTPGTSREQYF. In nucleotides, the CDR3 is TGTGCCAGCACCCCCGGGACTAGCAGAGAGCAGTACTTC.

The chain uses TRBV11-3 and TRBJ1-2; 8 bases map to TRBD1. Per the germline V gene, CDR1 is SGHNT and CDR2 is YENEEA. The CDR3 length is 14 residues. The V gene end was trimmed by 5 bases and the J gene end by 4 bases; junction bases not matched to a gene: 6. CDR3 amino acids: CASSPGTGLYGYTF. Written as DNA, the CDR3 is TGTGCCAGCAGCCCTGGGACAGGACTCTATGGCTACACCTTC. The full variable domain, rest sourced from reference TRBV11-3 and TRBJ1-2, is EAGVVQSPRYKIIEKKQPVAFWCNPISGHNTLYWYLQNLGQGPELLIRYENEEAVDDSQLPKDRFSAERLKGVDSTLKIQPAELGDSAVYLCASSPGTGLYGYTFGSGTRLTVV.

This rearrangement joins TRBV5-1 to TRBJ2-5, with D hard to call. The CDR3 sequence is 15 residues long. The V end was cut by 4 bases, the J end by 2 bases, with 15 bases between. CDR1 SGHRS and CDR2 YFSETQ come from the germline V gene. This CDR3 reads CASSAHPGPQETQYF. The CDR3 region has the DNA TGCGCCAGCAGCGCGCACCCGGGTCCTCAAGAGACCCAGTACTTC.

This chain uses TRBV11-2 with TRBJ1-3, with TRBD1 matching over 7 bases. CDR3 length: 15 residues. V lost 8 bases to trimming and J lost 3 bases; unmatched junction nucleotides: 10. Germline CDR1 and CDR2: SGHAT and FQNNGV. Here the CDR3 reads CASGPGGGFGNTIYF. The CDR3 DNA is TGTGCCAGCGGCCCCGGAGGGGGCTTTGGAAACACCATATATTTT.

The chain is built from TRBV25-1 and TRBJ1-1; weak D call: TRBD1 (5 bases). The CDR3 extends over 13 amino acids. The germline CDR1 and CDR2 sequences are MGHDK and SYGVNS. V was pared by 2 bases and J by 4 bases, with 8 bases between. CDR3 DNA: TGTGCCAGCAGTGAACAGGGCGGCACTGAAGCTTTCTTT. As protein: CASSEQGGTEAFF.

The chain carries TRBV27 and TRBJ1-1; weak D call: TRBD1 (6 bases). Germline CDR1 and CDR2: MNHEY and SMNVEV (reference sequence). The CDR3 consists of 14 residues. The V and J ends lost 2 bases and 4 bases respectively, with 11 bases between them. In nucleotides, the CDR3 is TGTGCCAGCAGTTTAACAGGGTTAGGCACTGAAGCTTTCTTT. Its protein is CASSLTGLGTEAFF.

The V gene is TRBV2, the J gene TRBJ2-1; no clear D. CDR1 SNHLY and CDR2 FYNNEI come from the germline V gene. The CDR3 has 16 residues. V was shortened by 7 bases and J by 0 bases, with 16 bases between the two germline ends. CDR3 sequence: CASTPGSHLSYNEQFF. Written as DNA, the CDR3 is TGTGCCAGCACACCGGGTTCCCACCTCTCCTACAATGAGCAGTTCTTC.

The chain is built from TRBV28 and TRBJ2-7, with 9 positions matching TRBD2. Per the germline V gene, CDR1 is MDHEN and CDR2 is SYDVKM. The junction had 13 bases not matched to a gene; V was cut back by 5 bases and J by 8 bases. The CDR3 sequence is 15 residues long. The CDR3 region is CASSTSGTSPIKQYF. The CDR3 coding sequence is TGTGCCAGCAGTACTTCCGGGACTAGCCCTATAAAGCAGTACTTC. Supplemented by reference TRBV28 and TRBJ2-7, the full variable domain reads DVKVTQSSRYLVKRTGEKVFLECVQDMDHENMFWYRQDPGLGLRLIYFSYDVKMKEKGDIPEGYSVSREKKERFSLILESASTNQTSMYLCASSTSGTSPIKQYFGPGTRLTVT.

This clone was seen only once. The genes are TRBV2 and TRBJ2-7, with 12 bases fitting TRBD2. J was trimmed by 0 bases and V by 1 base; bases with no gene match: 10. The CDR3 is 19 residues long. The germline V gene has CDR1 SNHLY and CDR2 FYNNEI. The CDR3 DNA follows: TGTGCCAGCAGTGAAGTAGTGAGGACTAGCGGGATTTCCTCCTACGAGCAGTACTTC. This translates into CASSEVVRTSGISSYEQYF.

This chain connects TRBV15 to TRBJ2-7; 8 bases map to TRBD2. V was clipped by 0 bases and J by 1 base; unmatched bases: 2. The CDR3 covers 15 residues. Germline V gene sequence: CDR1 LNHNV, CDR2 YYDKDF (reference sequence). The DNA of the CDR3 is TGTGCCACCAGCAGAGATCGGGGGGGGTCCTACGAGCAGTACTTC. Its translation is CATSRDRGGSYEQYF.

V and J are TRBV18 and TRBJ1-1; 8 bases fit TRBD1. The V gene end was trimmed by 0 bases and the J gene end by 3 bases; junction bases not matched to a gene: 3. The CDR3 has 15 amino acids. Germline-derived CDR1 and CDR2 are KGHSH and LQKENI. The CDR3 DNA is TGTGCCAGCTCACCACCTGACAGGGGATACACTGAAGCTTTCTTT. It codes for CASSPPDRGYTEAFF. Supplemented by reference TRBV18 and TRBJ1-1, the full variable domain reads NAGVMQNPRHLVRRRGQEARLRCSPMKGHSHVYWYRQLPEEGLKFMVYLQKENIIDESGMPKERFSAEFPKEGPSILRIQQVVRGDSAAYFCASSPPDRGYTEAFFGQGTRLTVV.

The rearrangement links TRBV5-6 to TRBJ1-4; D remains unclear. The CDR3 is 11 residues long. V was trimmed by 3 bases and J by 12 bases, leaving 9 bases between them. Germline-derived CDR1 and CDR2 are SGHDT and YYEEEE. CDR3 nucleotide sequence: TGTGCCAGCAGCTCGATCGGGGAACTGTTTTTT. It codes for CASSSIGELFF. The whole variable domain, remainder taken from reference TRBV5-6 and TRBJ1-4, is DAGVTQSPTHLIKTRGQQVTLRCSPKSGHDTVSWYQQALGQGPQFIFQYYEEEERQRGNFPDRFSGHQFPNYSSELNVNALLLGDSALYLCASSSIGELFFGSGTQLSVL.

V is TRBV5-6 and J is TRBJ1-1, with no clear D. This CDR3 contains 14 residues. V lost 1 base, J lost 1 base, and 8 bases lay in between. From germline, CDR1 is SGHDT and CDR2 YYEEEE. In nucleotides, the CDR3 is TGTGCCAGCAGCTTGTTCGATAGGAACACTGAAGCTTTCTTT. This gives the protein CASSLFDRNTEAFF. Together with reference TRBV5-6 and TRBJ1-1, the CDR3 gives the full variable domain: DAGVTQSPTHLIKTRGQQVTLRCSPKSGHDTVSWYQQALGQGPQFIFQYYEEEERQRGNFPDRFSGHQFPNYSSELNVNALLLGDSALYLCASSLFDRNTEAFFGQGTRLTVV.

The V gene is TRBV28, the J gene TRBJ2-7, with 11 bases identical to TRBD2. Germline values: CDR1 MDHEN, CDR2 SYDVKM. V lost 7 bases and J lost 6; bases outside the gene matches: 5. The length of the CDR3 is 13 residues. CDR3 sequence (DNA): TGTGCCAGCACGACTAGCGGGACGCGCGAGCAGTACTTC. Translating gives CASTTSGTREQYF.

V is TRBV7-9 and J is TRBJ2-5; 8 bases line up with TRBD1. Trimming at V came to 4 bases and at J to 4 bases, leaving 5 bases not matched to a gene. The V gene's germline CDR1 is SEHNR and CDR2 FQNEAQ (reference sequence). This CDR3 is 14 amino acids long. The CDR3 nucleotides are TGTGCCAGCAGCTGGCAGGGGGCAGGAGAGACCCAGTACTTC. Protein product: CASSWQGAGETQYF.

This chain uses TRBV5-1 with TRBJ2-2, with TRBD1 matching 7 bases. Trimming at V came to 0 bases and at J to 3 bases, leaving 5 bases not matched to a gene. Germline values: CDR1 SGHRS, CDR2 YFSETQ. The CDR3 runs to 16 residues. The CDR3 reads CASSLGPQGDTGELFF. CDR3 nucleotides: TGCGCCAGCAGCTTGGGTCCTCAGGGGGACACCGGGGAGCTGTTTTTT.

V and J are TRBV6-1 and TRBJ1-5, with a possible D match to TRBD1 (5 bases). This CDR3 is built from 15 residues. The V end was cut by 2 bases, the J end by 4 bases, with 12 bases between. Looked up from germline, CDR1 is MNHNS and CDR2 is SASEGT. The CDR3 is CASSELGARNQPQHF. The DNA of the CDR3 is TGTGCCAGCAGTGAACTTGGGGCTCGGAATCAGCCCCAGCATTTT.

V usage is TRBV5-8 and J usage is TRBJ2-5; D is perhaps TRBD1 (5 bases). Trimming cost V 4 bases and J 2 bases, with 9 bases left between them. The germline gives CDR1 SGHTS, CDR2 YDEGEE. This CDR3 comprises 13 residues. The CDR3 reads CASSLGPQETQYF. In DNA, the CDR3 is TGTGCCAGCAGCCTGGGGCCACAAGAGACCCAGTACTTC. The full variable domain, its missing parts supplied by reference TRBV5-8 and TRBJ2-5, is EAGVTQSPTHLIKTRGQQATLRCSPISGHTSVYWYQQALGLGLQFLLWYDEGEERNRGNFPPRFSGRQFPNYSSELNVNALELEDSALYLCASSLGPQETQYFGPGTRLLVL.

The gene calls are TRBV7-9 and TRBJ2-7; D unresolved. The germline CDR1 and CDR2 sequences are SEHNR and FQNEAQ (reference sequence). The CDR3 covers 14 residues. V was clipped by 0 bases and J by 3 bases, with 9 bases between them. CDR3 sequence: CASSLAVDNYEQYF. In nucleotides, the CDR3 is TGTGCCAGCAGCTTAGCGGTAGACAACTACGAGCAGTACTTC.

Only a few counts were recorded for this clone. In the same sample, other DNA sequences code for this CDR3. The rearrangement joins TRBV28 to TRBJ1-2; D not certain. V was cut by 2 bases and J by 0 bases, with 4 bases left in between. There are 13 residues in the CDR3. Germline V lookup: CDR1 MDHEN, CDR2 SYDVKM. The CDR3 here is CASSLTANYGYTF. The CDR3 DNA reads as TGTGCCAGCAGTTTAACAGCTAACTATGGCTACACCTTC.

The chain employs TRBV7-9 and TRBJ1-1; possibly TRBD1 for D (5 bases). This CDR3 comprises 16 residues. Trimming stripped 5 bases from V and 7 bases from J, with 23 bases between. Germline V lookup: CDR1 SEHNR, CDR2 FQNEAQ (reference sequence). The CDR3 spells CASSPIAHVGQNEAFF. CDR3 sequence (DNA): TGTGCCAGCAGCCCCATTGCTCACGTGGGGCAGAATGAAGCTTTCTTT.

The chain uses TRBV15 and TRBJ1-3, with D unresolved. CDR3 length: 15 amino acids. V gave up 5 bases and J gave up 0 bases, with 11 bases separating them. In germline, CDR1 is LNHNV, CDR2 YYDKDF (reference sequence). CDR3 amino acids: CATSLDRNSGNTIYF. CDR3 DNA: TGTGCCACCAGCCTAGACCGAAACTCTGGAAACACCATATATTTT.

This clone is a singleton in its sample. In DNA, the CDR3 is TGTGCCAGCAGCCAAGTGAGGATATTACTTTCTTGTCAGCCCCAGCATTTT. It specifies CASSQVRILLSCQPQHF. The V gene is TRBV14, the J gene TRBJ1-5; D unresolved. In germline, CDR1 is SGHDN, CDR2 FVKESK. The length of the CDR3 is 17 residues. V shed 1 base and J shed 6 bases, with 19 bases lying between them.